Following are 21 T cell receptor beta chains from one sample sequenced in a study of regulatory T cells in long-lasting Graves disease (dated by TCRdb to the early 2020s). This specimen's time point label, interpreted: newly diagnosed GD, antithyroid drugs for less than 3 months. For both TCR sequencing and RNA sequencing, RNA was extracted from PBMCs using TRIzol. The library relied on multiplex PCR. The instrument given in TCRdb is Illumina HiSeq 4000. CDR3 regions were amplified by Arm-PCR with iRepertoire HTBI primers to construct TCR beta libraries. TCRdb reran the public reads through fastp at Q25 and MiXCR, keeping productive beta chains. Records with the same CDR3 protein are collapsed into one entry carrying the most frequent genes and DNA. This sample has more than 400,000 distinct CDR3 sequences in its table, and roughly 17% of those were observed once. Over 9% of the sample rests with the top ten.

Separately, the same data were catalogued under a study of T cells in Graves' hyperthyroidism and ophthalmopathy.

Sequencing used peripheral blood mononuclear cells (PBMCs), obtained at new diagnosis, from a patient treated with antithyroid drugs. The receptors were gathered from a middle-aged man with Graves disease. Donor details come from another sample of the same person, matched by shared clones.

The chain joins TRBV7-2 to TRBJ1-5; a possible D gene is TRBD1 (5 bases). Germline V gene data show CDR1 as SGHTA and CDR2 as FQGNSA. The CDR3 has 16 amino acids. V was shortened by 0 bases and J by 2 bases, with 11 bases between the two germline ends. DNA of the CDR3: TGTGCCAGCAGCTTAGCCGGGGCAAGCGGCAATCAGCCCCAGCATTTT. This translates into CASSLAGASGNQPQHF.

As regards this clonotype: A read error may explain this, as a much larger clone is one base away. The rearrangement links TRBV20-1 to TRBJ2-5; 9 bases agree with TRBD1. The CDR3 is 14 residues long. CDR1 is DFQATT, CDR2 SNEGSKA, per germline (reference sequence). CDR3 amino acids: CSASLRQGVETRYF. The CDR3 region has the DNA TGCAGTGCTAGTCTACGACAGGGGGTTGAGACCCGGTACTTC.

This clonotype was observed a few times. The V and J genes are TRBV7-9 and TRBJ2-3, with 7 bases lining up with TRBD2. CDR1 and CDR2 from the germline V gene are SEHNR and FQNEAQ (reference sequence). J was trimmed by 0 bases and V by 5 bases; bases with no gene match: 8. The CDR3 is made up of 16 amino acids. CDR3 nucleotides: TGTGCCAGCAGCCCCGGGACTATATTTAGCACAGATACGCAGTATTTT. It translates to CASSPGTIFSTDTQYF.

This clonotype showed up many times. This sequence joins TRBV27 and TRBJ2-7; D may be TRBD1 or TRBD2 (5 bases each). Germline-derived CDR1 and CDR2 are MNHEY and SMNVEV (reference sequence). The CDR3 runs to 15 residues. V dropped 0 bases and J dropped 2 bases, with 11 bases sitting between them. CDR3 DNA sequence: TGTGCCAGCAGTTTATCCCGGGACCAGCCCTACGAGCAGTACTTC. Translating it yields CASSLSRDQPYEQYF.

This clonotype was recorded many times. V is TRBV12-3 or TRBV12-4 and J is TRBJ2-7; D remains ambiguous. V gave up 7 bases and J gave up 3 bases, with 13 bases separating them. The CDR3 loop spans 13 amino acids. The CDR3 protein is CASKERPNYEQYF. In DNA, the CDR3 is TGTGCCAGCAAAGAGAGGCCCAACTACGAGCAGTACTTC.

The CDR3 spells CASGTAPSGANVLTF. The DNA for the CDR3 is TGTGCCAGCGGGACAGCTCCCTCTGGGGCCAACGTCCTGACTTTC. V and J are TRBV5-8 and TRBJ2-6; 7 bases match TRBD1. The V gene's germline CDR1 is SGHTS and CDR2 YDEGEE. Trimming cost V 7 bases and J 0 bases; bases outside gene matches: 4. This CDR3 is built from 15 residues.

V and J are TRBV6-5 and TRBJ2-3, with D hard to call. The V end lost 4 bases, the J end lost 1 base, and 9 bases lay between the germline ends. CDR3 size: 14 residues. CDR1 and CDR2 from the germline V gene are MNHEY and SVGAGI. CDR3 in DNA: TGTGCCAGCAGTTCCCAGTGGCGCACAGATACGCAGTATTTT. This gives the protein CASSSQWRTDTQYF.

This clonotype was seen a handful of times. V gene TRBV6-1 combines with J gene TRBJ2-6; TRBD1 matches 9 bases. The germline gives CDR1 MNHNS, CDR2 SASEGT. The CDR3 has 17 residues. V shed 8 bases and J 1 base; nucleotides not matched to a gene: 9. The CDR3 DNA sequence: TGTGCCAGCTCTAGTGGGACAGGGATTTCTGGGGCCAACGTCCTGACTTTC. Its translation: CASSSGTGISGANVLTF.

This clonotype appeared a few times. This sequence may be a read error, since a much larger clone differs from it by one base. The rearrangement joins TRBV7-9 to TRBJ2-2; D uncertain. V was cut by 3 bases and J by 1 base, with 6 bases left in between. The CDR3 loop spans 14 amino acids. The germline V gene has CDR1 SEHNR and CDR2 FQNEAQ (reference sequence). The CDR3 bases are TGTGCCAGCAGCTTTAGGATGAACACCGGGGAGCTGTTTTTT. Protein product: CASSFRMNTGELFF.

This clonotype was seen many times. The chain couples TRBV7-9 to TRBJ2-5; 8 bases agree with TRBD1. With V trimmed by 5 bases and J by 7 bases, 9 bases remained unmatched. Germline V gene sequence: CDR1 SEHNR, CDR2 FQNEAQ (reference sequence). CDR3 length: 14 amino acids. The CDR3 nucleotides read TGTGCCAGCAGCCGACCTGGACAGGGCGGGACCCAGTACTTC. Amino acid sequence: CASSRPGQGGTQYF.

Note on this clonotype: Since a much larger clone is just one base distant, this may be a read error. V gene TRBV5-1 combines with J gene TRBJ1-1; 7 nucleotides agree with TRBD1. Looked up from germline, CDR1 is SGHRS and CDR2 is YFSETQ. The CDR3 runs 13 residues. The CDR3 coding sequence is TGCGCCAGCAGCCGAGAAGCCGGGACAGCCCTGGACTTT. Translated: CASSREAGTALDF.

V and J are TRBV29-1 and TRBJ1-2, with D possibly matching TRBD1 (6 bases). The CDR3 loop spans 14 amino acids. The V gene lost 4 bases and the J gene lost 4 bases, with 16 bases spanning the gap. Per the germline V gene, CDR1 is SQVTM and CDR2 is ANQGSEA. The CDR3 nucleotides read TGCAGCGTTGGCCCTCGGACAGCAAGCTATGGCTACACCTTC. Its protein is CSVGPRTASYGYTF.

The chain recombines TRBV6-2 or TRBV6-3 with TRBJ2-1; 12 nucleotides match TRBD2. This CDR3 is 18 amino acids long. V trimming: 4 bases; J trimming: 3 bases; junction bases outside the gene matches: 10. CDR1 MNHEY and CDR2 SVGEGT come from the germline V gene. CDR3 region: CASSLGASGRAYYNEQFF. The CDR3 DNA reads TGTGCCAGCAGTTTGGGGGCTAGCGGGAGGGCCTACTACAATGAGCAGTTCTTC.

The rearrangement joins TRBV6-2 or TRBV6-3 to TRBJ2-1; the match to TRBD2 covers 8 bases. The germline CDR1 and CDR2 sequences are MNHEY and SVGEGT. Unmatched junction bases numbered 6, after V lost 6 bases and J lost 8 bases. The length of the CDR3 is 13 residues. CDR3 region: CASRIAGLDEQFF. CDR3 bases: TGTGCCAGCAGGATAGCGGGACTAGATGAGCAGTTCTTC.

A few counts support this clonotype. J is TRBJ1-2 and V is TRBV20-1; 8 bases align to TRBD1. J lost 6 bases, V lost 5 bases, and 11 bases had no gene match. The CDR3 extends over 14 amino acids. Germline V lookup: CDR1 DFQATT, CDR2 SNEGSKA (reference sequence). CDR3 sequence reads: CSAFPAGTGNGYTF. Written as DNA, the CDR3 is TGCAGTGCTTTCCCCGCCGGGACAGGAAATGGCTACACCTTC.

This clonotype was found a few times. The germline gene is not matched at one end of the junction; a read error may be the cause. This sequence joins TRBV27 and TRBJ2-1; D possibly matches TRBD1 or TRBD2 (5 bases each). The CDR3 consists of 13 residues. Germline values: CDR1 MNHEY, CDR2 SMNVEV (reference sequence). The chain's CDR3 is CASSLMGEETQCF. The CDR3 DNA follows: TGTGCCAGCAGTTTAATGGGGGAAGAGACCCAGTGCTTC.

The genes are TRBV12-3 or TRBV12-4 and TRBJ2-1, with 9 bases aligning to TRBD2. This CDR3 is built from 15 residues. V dropped 7 bases and J dropped 7; count of bases not matched to a gene: 11. CDR3 nucleotides: TGTGCCAGCACTAAGGGACTAGCCCCCGGAAATGAGCAGTTCTTC. It is translated as CASTKGLAPGNEQFF.

Many counts were recorded for this clonotype. The chain recombines TRBV29-1 with TRBJ2-3, with D perhaps matching TRBD2 (6 bases). Germline V gene lookup returns CDR1 SQVTM and CDR2 ANQGSEA. Trimming stripped 2 bases from V and 4 bases from J, with 16 bases between. The CDR3 has 15 amino acids. For the CDR3, the DNA is TGCAGCGTTGAACCCGCGGGACTCGCCGCAGATACGCAGTATTTT. This codes for CSVEPAGLAADTQYF.

The chain links TRBV20-1 to TRBJ2-5; D is possibly TRBD2 (6 bases). There are 18 residues in the CDR3. Trimming stripped 4 bases from V and 4 bases from J, with 28 bases between. CDR1 and CDR2 (germline): DFQATT, SNEGSKA (reference sequence). The CDR3 loop is CSAKTAPRWGGMRETQYF. The CDR3 bases are TGCAGTGCTAAGACGGCCCCCCGGTGGGGCGGGATGCGAGAGACCCAGTACTTC.

V gene TRBV7-2 combines with J gene TRBJ1-4; tentative D call: TRBD1 (5 bases). The CDR3 consists of 15 residues. Trimming left V 4 bases short and J 5 bases short, with 14 bases between. Germline V gives CDR1 SGHTA, CDR2 FQGNSA. The CDR3: CASSWGTGGNEKLFF. CDR3 sequence (DNA): TGTGCCAGCAGCTGGGGGACGGGAGGAAATGAAAAACTGTTTTTT.

The sample holds many counts of this clonotype. This sequence joins TRBV2 and TRBJ2-2; D perhaps matches TRBD2 (6 bases). V dropped 8 bases and J dropped 8 bases, with 18 bases sitting between them. Germline CDR1 and CDR2: SNHLY and FYNNEI. The CDR3 is 14 amino acids. CDR3 region: CASWREVLLGELFF. As DNA, the CDR3 is TGTGCCAGCTGGCGGGAAGTTCTGTTGGGGGAGCTGTTTTTT. The variable domain in full, completed from reference TRBV2 and TRBJ2-2, reads EPEVTQTPSHQVTQMGQEVILRCVPISNHLYFYWYRQILGQKVEFLVSFYNNEISEKSEIFDDQFSVERPDGSNFTLKIRSTKLEDSAMYFCASWREVLLGELFFGEGSRLTVL.